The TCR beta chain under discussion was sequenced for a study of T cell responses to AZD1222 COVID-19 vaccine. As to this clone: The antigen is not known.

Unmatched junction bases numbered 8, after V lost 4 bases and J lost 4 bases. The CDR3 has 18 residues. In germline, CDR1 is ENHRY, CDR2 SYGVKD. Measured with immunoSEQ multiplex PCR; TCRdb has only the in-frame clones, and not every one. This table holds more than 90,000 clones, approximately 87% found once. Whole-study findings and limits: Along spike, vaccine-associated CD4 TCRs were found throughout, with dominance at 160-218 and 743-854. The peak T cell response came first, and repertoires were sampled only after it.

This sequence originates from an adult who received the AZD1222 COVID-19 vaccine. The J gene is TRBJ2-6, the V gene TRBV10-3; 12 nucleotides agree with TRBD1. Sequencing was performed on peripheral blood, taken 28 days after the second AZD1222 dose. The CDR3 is CAISGDRGLPPGANVLTF. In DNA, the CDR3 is TGTGCCATCAGTGGGGACAGGGGGCTACCACCGGGGGCCAACGTCCTGACTTTC.